A selection of T cell receptor beta chains follows, all from one sample in a study. TCRdb called the multiplex PCR reads again in MiXCR, with one record for every CDR3 protein. The repertoire holds approximately 2,000 distinct CDR3 sequences, with over 1% as singletons. Sequenced: naive CD4+ T cells sorted from blood. Receptors originate from a female donor with breast cancer. The CDR3 runs from the conserved cysteine through the conserved F or W. D genes are given only for firm matches. Clone size appears in some rows only: once, few, many, or a class for an expanded clone.

v_call,d_call,j_call,clone_size,cdr3_aa,cdr3_nt
TRBV12-3/TRBV12-4,-,TRBJ1-2,medium-sized,CASSLGSGYGYTF,TGTGCCAGCAGTTTAGGGTCGGGCTATGGCTACACCTTC
TRBV12-3/TRBV12-4,-,TRBJ1-2,-,CASSQGQIDGYTF,TGTGCCAGCAGCCAAGGACAGATCGATGGCTACACCTTC
TRBV12-3/TRBV12-4,TRBD1,TRBJ1-2,medium-sized,CASTLDRDYGYTF,TGTGCCAGCACCCTCGACAGGGACTATGGCTACACCTTC
TRBV12-3/TRBV12-4,-,TRBJ1-2,medium-sized,CASRETGFNYGYTF,TGTGCCAGCAGAGAGACAGGATTCAACTATGGCTACACCTTC
TRBV12-3/TRBV12-4,-,TRBJ1-2,few,CASSLVTAYGYTF,TGTGCCAGCAGTTTAGTGACAGCATATGGCTACACCTTC
TRBV12-3/TRBV12-4,TRBD1,TRBJ1-2,medium-sized,CASKPGQVPGYTF,TGTGCCAGCAAACCTGGACAGGTTCCTGGCTACACCTTC
TRBV12-3/TRBV12-4,-,TRBJ1-2,medium-sized,CASSSLGRDDYGYTF,TGTGCCAGCAGTTCACTGGGCAGGGATGACTATGGCTACACCTTC
TRBV12-3/TRBV12-4,-,TRBJ1-2,-,CASSPPSRIGYTF,TGTGCCAGCAGTCCACCGAGCAGAATTGGCTACACCTTC
TRBV12-3/TRBV12-4,-,TRBJ1-2,medium-sized,CASSSDRRHYGYTF,TGTGCCAGCAGCTCGGACCGACGGCACTATGGCTACACCTTC
TRBV12-3/TRBV12-4,-,TRBJ1-2,medium-sized,CASSWAGINYGYTF,TGTGCCAGCAGTTGGGCAGGGATTAACTATGGCTACACCTTC
TRBV12-3/TRBV12-4,-,TRBJ1-2,few,CASSPWENYGYTF,TGTGCCAGCAGTCCCTGGGAGAACTATGGCTACACCTTC
TRBV12-3/TRBV12-4,-,TRBJ1-2,many,CASIGIRPKGYTF,TGTGCCAGCATAGGGATAAGGCCCAAGGGCTACACCTTC
TRBV12-3/TRBV12-4,TRBD1,TRBJ1-2,medium-sized,CASSTRTGINYGYTF,TGTGCCAGCAGTACTCGGACAGGGATTAACTATGGCTACACCTTC
TRBV12-3/TRBV12-4,-,TRBJ1-2,many,CASSLTESNYGYTF,TGTGCCAGCAGTTTGACAGAATCCAACTATGGCTACACCTTC